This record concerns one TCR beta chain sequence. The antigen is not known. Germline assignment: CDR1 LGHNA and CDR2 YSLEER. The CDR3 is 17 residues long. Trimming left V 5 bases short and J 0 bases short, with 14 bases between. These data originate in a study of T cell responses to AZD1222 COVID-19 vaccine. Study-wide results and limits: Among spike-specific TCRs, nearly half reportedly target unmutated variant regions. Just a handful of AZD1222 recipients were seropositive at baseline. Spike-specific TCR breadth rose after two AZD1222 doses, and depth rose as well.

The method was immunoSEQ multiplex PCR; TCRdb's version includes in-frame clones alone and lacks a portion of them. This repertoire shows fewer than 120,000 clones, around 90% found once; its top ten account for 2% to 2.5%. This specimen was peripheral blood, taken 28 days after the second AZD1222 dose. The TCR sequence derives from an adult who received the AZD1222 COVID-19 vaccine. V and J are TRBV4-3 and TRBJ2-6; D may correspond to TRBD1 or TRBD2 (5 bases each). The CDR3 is CASSSAQGVSGANVLTF. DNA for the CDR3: TGCGCCAGCAGCTCCGCCCAGGGAGTCTCTGGGGCCAACGTCCTGACTTTC.